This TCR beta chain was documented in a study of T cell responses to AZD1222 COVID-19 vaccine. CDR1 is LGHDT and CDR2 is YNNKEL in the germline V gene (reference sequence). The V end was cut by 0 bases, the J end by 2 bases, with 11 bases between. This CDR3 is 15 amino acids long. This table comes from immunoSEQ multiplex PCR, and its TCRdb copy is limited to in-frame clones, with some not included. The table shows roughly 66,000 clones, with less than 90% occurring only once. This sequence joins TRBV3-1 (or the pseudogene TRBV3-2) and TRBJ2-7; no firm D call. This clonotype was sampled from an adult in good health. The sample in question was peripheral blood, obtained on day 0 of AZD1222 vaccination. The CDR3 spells CASSQEFSQTYEQYF. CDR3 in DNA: TGTGCCAGCAGCCAAGAGTTCAGTCAGACCTACGAGCAGTACTTC.